This record concerns one T cell receptor beta chain sequence. The antigen is undetermined. TCRdb's table, derived via immunoSEQ multiplex PCR, lists solely in-frame clones and lacks some. The sample contains just over 2,000,000 clones, about 95% of which appear only once. This specimen belongs to a study of shared clonotypes between healthy human individuals. General study results and limits: Clonotypes shared by all four sorted-subset donors had higher generation probabilities than non-shared clonotypes.

The naive CD8 subset, CD45RO-negative cells positively selected for CCR7, excluded terminally differentiated effector memory CD45RA+ cells. The germline gives CDR1 SEHNR, CDR2 FQNEAQ (reference sequence). This CDR3 comprises 15 residues. Trimming took 2 bases from V and 7 from J, leaving 15 bases between them. This receptor was obtained from a man aged 18 to 30 in good health. The specimen was naive CD8+ T cells sorted from blood. This chain links TRBV7-9 with TRBJ2-1; no definite D call. The CDR3 DNA reads TGTGCCAGCAGCTTACCCGACTGGCTAGGGAATGAGCAGTTCTTC. It codes for CASSLPDWLGNEQFF.